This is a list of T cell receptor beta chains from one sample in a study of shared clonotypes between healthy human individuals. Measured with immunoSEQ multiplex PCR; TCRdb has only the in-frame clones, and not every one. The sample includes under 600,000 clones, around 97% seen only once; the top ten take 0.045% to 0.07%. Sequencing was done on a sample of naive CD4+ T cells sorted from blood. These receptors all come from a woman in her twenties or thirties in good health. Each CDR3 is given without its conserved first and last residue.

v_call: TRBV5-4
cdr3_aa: ASSFPRGNEQY

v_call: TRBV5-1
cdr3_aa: ASRRTGSYEQY

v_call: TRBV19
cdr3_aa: ASSILADGEQY

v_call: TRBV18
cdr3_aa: ASSLGTGGAYEQY

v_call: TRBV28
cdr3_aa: ASKKSYEQY

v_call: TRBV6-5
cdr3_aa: ASSYSTGAEGTEAF

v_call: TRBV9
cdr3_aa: ASSPGTQNTEAF

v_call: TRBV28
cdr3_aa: ASSLFTPGLADPYEQY

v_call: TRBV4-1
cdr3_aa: ASSQDWGSGKETQY

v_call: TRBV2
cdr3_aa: ASKTPFPAGQVDHEQF

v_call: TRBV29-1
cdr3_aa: SVEVSGWGTEAF

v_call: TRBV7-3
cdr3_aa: ASSLNVLAGGGTGEQY

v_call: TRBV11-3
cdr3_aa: ASSLATAGAF

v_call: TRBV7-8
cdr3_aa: ASSFRLAGVNEQF

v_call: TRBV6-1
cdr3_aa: ASSEVSPSSAYEQY

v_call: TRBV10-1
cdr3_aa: APVDRYEQY

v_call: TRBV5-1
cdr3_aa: ASSTPTGTGEQY

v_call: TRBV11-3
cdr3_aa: ASSFLFTDTQY

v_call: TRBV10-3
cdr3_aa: ATHRGFNQPQH

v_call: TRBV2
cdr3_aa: ASSEREQGDQPQH

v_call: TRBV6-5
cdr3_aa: ASSTRLADLSEQY

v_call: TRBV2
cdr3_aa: ASRIGLAAYEQY

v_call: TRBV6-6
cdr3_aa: ASHNRDGNTIY

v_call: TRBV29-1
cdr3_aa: SVDRTGYGYT

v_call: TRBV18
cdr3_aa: ASSPQGAGNTEAF

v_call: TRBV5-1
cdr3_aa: ASSPGQTPLVNEQY

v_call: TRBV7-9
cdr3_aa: ASSLDRGVTDTQY

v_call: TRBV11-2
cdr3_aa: ASSLDHRQNTGELF

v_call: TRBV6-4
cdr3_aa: ASSDDRGETQY

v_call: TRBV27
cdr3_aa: ASNPRVRLAGGLTGELF

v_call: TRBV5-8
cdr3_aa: ASNPGFLTNQPQH

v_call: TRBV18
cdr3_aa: ASSPATYEQY

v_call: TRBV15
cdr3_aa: ATSNEVGGYEQY

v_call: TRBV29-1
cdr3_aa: SVGHGSGNTIY

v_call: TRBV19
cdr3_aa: ASSTLAGSYNEQF

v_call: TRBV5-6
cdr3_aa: ASSVAEDNQPQH

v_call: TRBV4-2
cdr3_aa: ASSQDFRLDNEQF

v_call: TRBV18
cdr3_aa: ASSLNGQLTGELF

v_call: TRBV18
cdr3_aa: ASSPIRLGY

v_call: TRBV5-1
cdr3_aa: ASSPGHLNTEAF

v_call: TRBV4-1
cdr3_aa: ASSQALGSNTGELF

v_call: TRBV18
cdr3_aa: ASSVASDYNEQF

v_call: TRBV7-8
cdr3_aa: ASSFGGRSYEQY

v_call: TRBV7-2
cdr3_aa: ASSSDRGNEQF

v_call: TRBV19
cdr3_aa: ASRTTFYQETQY

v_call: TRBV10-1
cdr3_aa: ASTQGLAGHNEQF